This T cell receptor (beta chain) was identified during a study of T cell responses to AZD1222 COVID-19 vaccine. Germline CDR1 SGHTA, CDR2 FQGTGA. CDR3 length: 13 amino acids. The V gene lost 5 bases and the J gene lost 2 bases, with 9 bases spanning the gap. Only in-frame clones appear in the TCRdb table, and some are missing; sequencing was by immunoSEQ multiplex PCR. The top ten hold less than 4% of the sample, which has 75,000 to 100,000 clones, around nine tenths seen once. Findings of the study overall: After two AZD1222 doses, spike-specific TCR breadth and depth rose versus day 0. Just 6 or 7 people given AZD1222 tested seropositive at baseline.

In the case of this clone: Its target is unknown.

The TCR originated in an adult who received the AZD1222 COVID-19 vaccine. The chain recombines TRBV7-3 with TRBJ1-1; no reliable D call. The sample was peripheral blood, taken 28 days after the second AZD1222 dose. This chain's CDR3 is CASSHAQNTEAFF. CDR3 coding DNA: TGTGCCAGCAGCCATGCCCAAAACACTGAAGCTTTCTTT.